This T cell receptor beta chain originates from a study of cytomegalovirus exposure and HLA in healthy donors. The PCR was carried out with 60 Vbeta primers and 13 Jbeta primers. Profiled with immunoSEQ multiplex PCR; TCRdb holds only in-frame clones, not every one. Among tens of thousands of clones, approximately 70% were seen once, and the ten largest hold 4.9%. The CDR3 spans 11 residues. The V end lost 7 bases, the J end lost 6 bases, and 9 bases lay between the germline ends. Germline V CDR1 and CDR2: SNHLY, FYNNEI. V and J are TRBV2 and TRBJ1-1, with D uncertain. The sample consisted of PBMCs. This clonotype was obtained from a man aged 55 to 69 in good health and CMV-seropositive. The CDR3 loop is CASTGYAEAFF. In DNA form, the CDR3 reads TGTGCCAGCACGGGGTACGCTGAAGCTTTCTTT.